One and the same sample provided the 31 T cell receptor beta chains below, sequenced in a study of identifying expanded T cells in peripheral blood. Assay: immunoSEQ multiplex PCR; the TCRdb copy retains only in-frame clones and omits some. The sample has tens of thousands of clones, about 91% seen once. Source material: blood. These receptors were collected from a person aged 18 to 70 in good health.

The rearrangement joins TRBV5-6 to TRBJ1-1; D is perhaps TRBD1 (5 bases). Germline CDR1 and CDR2: SGHDT and YYEEEE. The ends were cut back, 2 bases at V and 1 base at J, with 12 bases in the middle. The CDR3 loop spans 15 amino acids. CDR3 sequence reads: CASSFGGPSNTEAFF. The CDR3 region has the DNA TGTGCCAGCAGCTTTGGGGGTCCCTCGAACACTGAAGCTTTCTTT.

The chain carries TRBV7-3 and TRBJ1-1; D possibly corresponds to TRBD1 (5 bases). Germline CDR1 SGHTA, CDR2 FQGTGA. Trimming stripped 5 bases from V and 1 base from J, with 8 bases between. The CDR3 is 13 amino acids. The chain's CDR3 is CASSRDRNTEAFF. DNA of the CDR3: TGTGCCAGCAGCCGGGACCGGAACACTGAAGCTTTCTTT.

V is TRBV6-1 and J is TRBJ2-3, with D maybe TRBD1 (6 bases). Germline CDR1 and CDR2: MNHNS and SASEGT. The CDR3 contains 15 residues. Trimming stripped 6 bases from V and 1 base from J, with 14 bases between. The CDR3 spells CASSDSGVGTDTQYF. As DNA, the CDR3 is TGTGCCAGCAGCGATTCAGGGGTTGGCACAGATACGCAGTATTTT.

The chain is built from TRBV5-1 and TRBJ2-1; 8 nucleotides match TRBD1. The length of the CDR3 is 13 residues. V lost 7 bases and J lost 9; bases outside the gene matches: 9. Germline CDR1 and CDR2: SGHRS and YFSETQ. CDR3 DNA: TGCGCCAGCCTTCGGACAGGGTCGAGTGAGCAGTTCTTC. Residues: CASLRTGSSEQFF.

The gene calls are TRBV11-2 and TRBJ2-7; D is perhaps TRBD2 (5 bases). CDR3 length: 14 residues. CDR1 is SGHAT and CDR2 is FQNNGV in the germline V gene. Trimming pared 0 bases from V and 0 bases from J, leaving 6 bases between. The CDR3 region is CASSLDGISYEQYF. In DNA form, the CDR3 reads TGTGCCAGCAGCTTAGACGGGATCTCCTACGAGCAGTACTTC. Drawing the rest from reference TRBV11-2 and TRBJ2-7, the complete variable domain is EAGVAQSPRYKIIEKRQSVAFWCNPISGHATLYWYQQILGQGPKLLIQFQNNGVVDDSQLPKDRFSAERLKGVDSTLKIQPAKLEDSAVYLCASSLDGISYEQYFGPGTRLTVT.

DNA of the CDR3: TGTGCCAGCAGTTCACTCCCCGGGCTAACTTACGAGCAGTACTTC. It yields the protein CASSSLPGLTYEQYF. The chain employs TRBV27 and TRBJ2-7, with D uncertain. Per the germline V gene, CDR1 is MNHEY and CDR2 is SMNVEV (reference sequence). V shed 4 bases and J shed 4 bases, with 17 bases lying between them. This CDR3 has 15 residues.

A word on this clone: Different DNA sequences within this sample yield the same CDR3. The chain links TRBV9 to TRBJ1-1; D may be TRBD1 (5 bases). Germline CDR1 SGDLS, CDR2 YYNGEE. Trimming pared 2 bases from V and 5 bases from J, leaving 10 bases between. CDR3 size: 13 residues. CDR3 residues: CASSVERGTEAFF. In DNA form, the CDR3 reads TGTGCCAGCAGCGTCGAACGGGGGACTGAAGCTTTCTTT.

The chain employs TRBV5-6 and TRBJ2-5, with 8 bases aligning to TRBD2. The CDR3 covers 14 residues. V trimming: 2 bases; J trimming: 7 bases; junction bases outside the gene matches: 7. Germline CDR1 and CDR2: SGHDT and YYEEEE. The CDR3 nucleotides are TGTGCCAGCAGCTTCCGGGAGGCGGGGGGGACCCAGTACTTC. It codes for CASSFREAGGTQYF.

The chain uses TRBV7-2 and TRBJ1-5, with 10 bases matching TRBD1. The CDR3 is made up of 15 amino acids. CDR1 is SGHTA, CDR2 FQGNSA, per germline. J gave up 6 bases and V 2 bases, and 4 bases lay outside the gene matches. The CDR3 DNA follows: TGTGCCAGCAGCTTAAGGACAGGGGGAAGTCAGCCCCAGCATTTT. Amino acids: CASSLRTGGSQPQHF. Full variable domain (rest looked up from reference TRBV7-2 and TRBJ1-5): GAGVSQSPSNKVTEKGKDVELRCDPISGHTALYWYRQSLGQGLEFLIYFQGNSAPDKSGLPSDRFSAERTGGSVSTLTIQRTQQEDSAVYLCASSLRTGGSQPQHFGDGTRLSIL.

This chain links TRBV14 with TRBJ2-3; D not resolved. Germline V lookup: CDR1 SGHDN, CDR2 FVKESK. V was cut by 5 bases and J by 4 bases, with 13 bases left in between. The CDR3 extends over 14 amino acids. The CDR3 DNA is TGTGCCAGCAGCTACAGCGTCCAGGCAGATACGCAGTATTTT. As protein: CASSYSVQADTQYF. Combining the CDR3 with reference TRBV14 and TRBJ2-3 gives the whole variable domain EAGVTQFPSHSVIEKGQTVTLRCDPISGHDNLYWYRRVMGKEIKFLLHFVKESKQDESGMPNNRFLAERTGGTYSTLKVQPAELEDSGVYFCASSYSVQADTQYFGPGTRLTVL.

The chain joins TRBV6-5 to TRBJ1-1, with D hard to call. This CDR3 spans 11 amino acids. V shed 6 bases and J shed 7 bases, with 9 bases lying between them. Looked up from germline, CDR1 is MNHEY and CDR2 is SVGAGI. This CDR3 reads CASRREFEAFF. The CDR3 DNA reads as TGTGCCAGCAGGCGGGAATTTGAAGCTTTCTTT.

The CDR3 bases are TGCGCCAGCAGCTTGACAGGGGTGGATGAAAAACTGTTTTTT. Amino acid sequence: CASSLTGVDEKLFF. The chain uses TRBV5-1 and TRBJ1-4; 7 bases map to TRBD1. With V trimmed by 1 base and J by 6 bases, 3 bases remained unmatched. CDR3 size: 14 residues. Germline CDR1 and CDR2: SGHRS and YFSETQ.

The rearrangement joins TRBV18 to TRBJ2-7; TRBD1 agrees at 7 bases. J was trimmed by 2 bases and V by 3 bases; bases with no gene match: 1. The CDR3 contains 13 residues. CDR1 is KGHSH, CDR2 LQKENI, per germline. The CDR3 bases are TGTGCCAGCTCACCTCAGGGGGCCTACGAGCAGTACTTC. Its protein product is CASSPQGAYEQYF.

V and J are TRBV28 and TRBJ1-4; D is ambiguous. The germline CDR1 and CDR2 sequences are MDHEN and SYDVKM. Trimming took 6 bases from V and 4 from J, leaving 18 bases between them. The CDR3 is 16 amino acids. The CDR3 loop reads CASSQYQVLGNEKLFF. DNA for the CDR3: TGTGCCAGCAGCCAATACCAGGTTCTAGGTAATGAAAAACTGTTTTTT.

This clone was observed a few times. V gene TRBV19 combines with J gene TRBJ2-7; D might be TRBD2 (6 bases). The CDR3 is 14 residues long. V was pared by 4 bases and J by 2 bases, with 12 bases between. From germline, CDR1 is LNHDA and CDR2 SQIVND (reference sequence). CDR3 region: CASSTGGFPYEQYF. The CDR3 coding sequence is TGTGCCAGTAGTACTGGGGGGTTCCCCTACGAGCAGTACTTC.

Comments on this clone: At one end, the junction sequence differs from germline, possibly due to a read error. The genes are TRBV30 and TRBJ2-7; the D gene could be TRBD1 or TRBD2 (5 bases each). Germline CDR1 GTSNPN, CDR2 SVGIG (reference sequence). The CDR3 spans 10 residues. For the CDR3, the DNA is TGTGCCTGGAGTGTACATAGGGGACGCTTC. Its translation: CAWSVHRGRF. Using reference TRBV30 and TRBJ2-7 for the parts outside the CDR3, the full variable domain is SQTIHQWPATLVQPVGSPLSLECTVEGTSNPNLYWYRQAAGRGLQLLFYSVGIGQISSEVPQNLSASRPQDRQFILSSKKLLLSDSGFYLCAWSVHRGRFGPGTRLTVT.

The chain has TRBV29-1 and TRBJ1-1, with D unclear. Germline V gene data show CDR1 as SQVTM and CDR2 as ANQGSEA. V was shortened by 7 bases and J by 2 bases, with 17 bases between the two germline ends. The CDR3 runs 14 residues. This CDR3 reads CSAGGITTNTEAFF. CDR3 coding DNA: TGCAGCGCCGGAGGGATAACTACCAACACTGAAGCTTTCTTT.

This clone was seen once. V usage is TRBV7-9 and J usage is TRBJ2-3; no definite D call. Trimming pared 2 bases from V and 3 bases from J, leaving 12 bases between. This CDR3 has 15 amino acids. Germline CDR1 reads SEHNR; CDR2 reads FQNEAQ (reference sequence). The CDR3 reads CASSLISLGTDTQYF. Written as DNA, the CDR3 is TGTGCCAGCAGCTTAATTTCTTTAGGGACAGATACGCAGTATTTT.

This chain uses TRBV7-8 with TRBJ2-1, with D possibly TRBD1 on 6 matching bases. The germline gives CDR1 SGHVS, CDR2 FQNEAQ. The V gene lost 2 bases and the J gene lost 8 bases, with 22 bases spanning the gap. This CDR3 has 17 amino acids. The CDR3 here is CASSLLTLTGMRDEQFF. CDR3 DNA sequence: TGTGCCAGCAGCTTACTTACTTTGACAGGCATGAGGGATGAGCAGTTCTTC.

The chain employs TRBV2 and TRBJ2-1; D perhaps matches TRBD2 (8 bases). Between the trimmed V and J ends, which lost 4 bases and 7 bases, there was a span of 20 bases. The CDR3 is 16 residues long. Looked up from germline, CDR1 is SNHLY and CDR2 is FYNNEI. The CDR3 region is CASSGGLDPGGNEQFF. The CDR3 DNA sequence: TGTGCCAGCAGTGGGGGACTAGACCCAGGGGGGAATGAGCAGTTCTTC. The full variable domain, with the rest looked up from reference TRBV2 and TRBJ2-1, is EPEVTQTPSHQVTQMGQEVILRCVPISNHLYFYWYRQILGQKVEFLVSFYNNEISEKSEIFDDQFSVERPDGSNFTLKIRSTKLEDSAMYFCASSGGLDPGGNEQFFGPGTRLTVL.

V gene TRBV10-3 combines with J gene TRBJ1-4; 10 bases align to TRBD1. V shed 4 bases, J shed 8 bases, and the junction held 4 bases outside the gene matches. Germline CDR1 reads ENHRY; CDR2 reads SYGVKD. This CDR3 is built from 14 residues. CDR3 sequence: CAISGGQGNEKLFF. Here the CDR3 DNA reads TGTGCCATCAGTGGGGGACAGGGGAACGAAAAACTGTTTTTT.

J is TRBJ2-1 and V is TRBV19; unclear D gene. From germline, CDR1 is LNHDA and CDR2 SQIVND (reference sequence). V lost 0 bases, J lost 7 bases, and 4 bases lay in between. This CDR3 is built from 12 residues. In DNA form, the CDR3 reads TGTGCCAGTAGTATAGATCTAAATGAGCAGTTCTTC. Translation: CASSIDLNEQFF.

The chain employs TRBV7-2 and TRBJ1-1, with 8 bases matching TRBD1. V lost 3 bases to trimming and J lost 1 base; unmatched junction nucleotides: 4. Germline V gene data show CDR1 as SGHTA and CDR2 as FQGNSA. The CDR3 sequence is 15 residues long. CDR3 in DNA: TGTGCCAGCAGCTTCTGGGGACAGGCGAACACTGAAGCTTTCTTT. Protein: CASSFWGQANTEAFF.

Here the CDR3 DNA reads TGTGCCAGCAGCTTATACAGTGTTGGGGAGCTGTTTTTT. It encodes CASSLYSVGELFF. The chain has TRBV13 and TRBJ2-2; no reliable D call. V was trimmed by 2 bases and J by 8 bases, leaving 9 bases between them. The CDR3 spans 13 residues. In germline, CDR1 is PRHDT, CDR2 FYEKMQ (reference sequence).

V is TRBV7-2 and J is TRBJ2-3; 7 nucleotides align to TRBD2. Germline-derived CDR1 and CDR2 are SGHTA and FQGNSA. J lost 6 bases, V lost 7 bases, and 13 bases had no gene match. The CDR3 contains 15 residues. The CDR3 region is CASKPGLPVSDTQYF. The CDR3, as DNA: TGTGCCAGCAAGCCGGGACTACCCGTCTCGGATACGCAGTATTTT.

V is TRBV6-5 and J is TRBJ1-6, with D hard to call. V gave up 5 bases and J gave up 7 bases, with 9 bases separating them. Germline V gene sequence: CDR1 MNHEY, CDR2 SVGAGI. The CDR3 contains 13 residues. CDR3 sequence (DNA): TGTGCCAGCAGTAGGGCGAAGAATTCACCCCTCCACTTT. Amino acids: CASSRAKNSPLHF.

The chain couples TRBV2 to TRBJ2-2, with D unresolved. This CDR3 is built from 14 residues. The V and J ends lost 4 bases and 3 bases respectively, with 9 bases between them. Germline V gives CDR1 SNHLY, CDR2 FYNNEI. CDR3 loop: CASSVIGYTGELFF. CDR3 sequence (DNA): TGTGCCAGCAGTGTCATCGGCTACACCGGGGAGCTGTTTTTT.

V gene TRBV7-9 combines with J gene TRBJ2-5, with a weak D call TRBD2 (5 bases). The CDR3 spans 16 residues. Germline values: CDR1 SEHNR, CDR2 FQNEAQ (reference sequence). Trimming shortened V by 5 bases and J by 0 bases, and 16 bases separated the two germline ends. The CDR3 loop is CASSPMGGRNQETQYF. For the CDR3, the DNA is TGTGCCAGCAGCCCAATGGGTGGGAGAAACCAAGAGACCCAGTACTTC.

The table lists this clone with a few counts. The chain employs TRBV5-1 and TRBJ2-7, with TRBD1 identical over 9 bases. The CDR3 totals 19 residues. From germline, CDR1 is SGHRS and CDR2 YFSETQ. V lost 5 bases, J lost 2 bases, and 20 bases stayed unmatched. CDR3 nucleotide sequence: TGCGCCAGCAGGAGCTTGTCGTTGAACAGGGGGCCAACCGCCTACGAGCAGTACTTC. Its translation is CASRSLSLNRGPTAYEQYF. Together with reference TRBV5-1 and TRBJ2-7, the CDR3 gives the full variable domain: KAGVTQTPRYLIKTRGQQVTLSCSPISGHRSVSWYQQTPGQGLQFLFEYFSETQRNKGNFPGRFSGRQFSNSRSEMNVSTLELGDSALYLCASRSLSLNRGPTAYEQYFGPGTRLTVT.

V gene TRBV11-2 combines with J gene TRBJ2-7; D call uncertain. V was shortened by 0 bases and J by 2 bases, with 14 bases between the two germline ends. There are 16 residues in the CDR3. The V gene's germline CDR1 is SGHAT and CDR2 FQNNGV. DNA of the CDR3: TGTGCCAGCAGCTTAGATGGAGCCGGAGTACCCTACGAGCAGTACTTC. Translation gives CASSLDGAGVPYEQYF.

This chain uses TRBV15 with TRBJ1-2; TRBD1 is a possible D gene (6 bases). V was pared by 1 base and J by 0 bases, with 9 bases between. Germline V gene lookup returns CDR1 LNHNV and CDR2 YYDKDF (reference sequence). The CDR3 has 15 residues. The CDR3 sequence is CATSRGGGANYGYTF. CDR3 coding DNA: TGTGCCACCAGCAGAGGAGGGGGGGCTAACTATGGCTACACCTTC.